This TCR beta chain is drawn from a study of identical twins. This clonotype appeared many times. Trimming left V 1 base short and J 2 bases short, with 5 bases between. This CDR3 has 13 amino acids. Using its own MiXCR run on the 5' RACE reads, TCRdb lists one record per CDR3 protein. The table includes about 520,000 distinct CDR3 sequences, 22% detected once. These sequences were also reported in another study, on T cells expressing NK-cell markers.

V usage is TRBV12-3 or TRBV12-4 and J usage is TRBJ1-2, with D unresolved. The sample was CD4+ T cells sorted from blood. This receptor was identified in a woman aged 18-29 years in good health. This CDR3 is CASSLGENYGYTF. DNA for the CDR3: TGTGCCAGCAGTTTAGGGGAGAACTATGGCTACACCTTC.